This TCR beta chain was sequenced during a study of T-cell memory formation after mild COVID-19. The CDR3 totals 12 residues. V was pared by 8 bases and J by 10 bases, with 1 base of the junction left unmatched. The table lists this clonotype with many counts. Its antigen is unknown. TCRdb reprocessed the 5' RACE reads via MiXCR and lists one record per CDR3 protein. The sample gives hundreds of thousands of distinct CDR3 sequences, around 18% of which show up once; approximately 8.4% is in the top ten. Study-wide findings and caveats: Clones that contracted clustered mainly in CM and EM if CD4+ and in EMRA if CD8+.

The TCR was taken from an adult woman who had mild COVID-19 (a few samples of this study predate the infection). Cell type and time point are not known. Sample: PBMCs or a T cell subset sorted from them (not recorded which). This chain links TRBV12-3 or TRBV12-4 with TRBJ2-1; 14 positions agree with TRBD2. CDR3: CASGLAGGEQFF. The CDR3 DNA sequence: TGTGCCAGCGGACTAGCGGGAGGCGAGCAGTTCTTC.